This T cell receptor beta chain was recorded in a study of spatial heterogeneity in lung cancer. At the level of the study: Averaged across combinations, each unique TCR and UMI pairing appeared more than ten times in raw reads, which were uncorrected.

Study outcomes and limitations: Compared with follow-up, resection was when ubiquitous expanded tumor TCRs appeared in blood more.

Time point noted: sample taken at primary tumor resection. Sequencing covered unsorted whole RNA taken from tumor, nontumor lung or frozen PBMC. Samples were donated by 72 untreated early-stage non-small cell lung cancer patients. TCRdb called the 5' RACE reads again in MiXCR, with one record for every CDR3 protein. The repertoire consists of tens of thousands of distinct CDR3 sequences, with around 10% occurring once and the leading ten covering roughly 7.2%. The table lists this clonotype with many counts. Its antigen is not known. The CDR3 has 13 amino acids. Trimming shortened V by 2 bases and J by 0 bases, and 7 bases separated the two germline ends. Germline CDR1 is DFQATT and CDR2 is SNEGSKA (reference sequence).

This rearrangement joins TRBV20-1 to TRBJ1-2, with a tentative D call TRBD1 (5 bases). The material sequenced was PBMCs, taken at surgery. The TCR was taken from a male donor with early-stage non-small cell lung cancer. CDR3 in amino acids: CSARLTANYGYTF. The CDR3 region has the DNA TGCAGTGCTAGATTGACAGCTAACTATGGCTACACCTTC.